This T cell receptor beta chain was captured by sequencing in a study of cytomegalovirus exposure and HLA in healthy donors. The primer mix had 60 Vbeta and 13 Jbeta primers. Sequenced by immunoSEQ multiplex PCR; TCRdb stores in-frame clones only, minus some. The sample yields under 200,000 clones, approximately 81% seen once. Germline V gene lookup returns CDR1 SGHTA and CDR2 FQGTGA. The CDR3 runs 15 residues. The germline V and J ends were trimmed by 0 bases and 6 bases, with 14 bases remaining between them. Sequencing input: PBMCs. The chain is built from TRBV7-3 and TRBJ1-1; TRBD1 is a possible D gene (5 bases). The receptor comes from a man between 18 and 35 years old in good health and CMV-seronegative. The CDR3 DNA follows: TGTGCCAGCAGCTTAACTCCCGGAATGGGGCCTGAAGCTTTCTTT. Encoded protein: CASSLTPGMGPEAFF.